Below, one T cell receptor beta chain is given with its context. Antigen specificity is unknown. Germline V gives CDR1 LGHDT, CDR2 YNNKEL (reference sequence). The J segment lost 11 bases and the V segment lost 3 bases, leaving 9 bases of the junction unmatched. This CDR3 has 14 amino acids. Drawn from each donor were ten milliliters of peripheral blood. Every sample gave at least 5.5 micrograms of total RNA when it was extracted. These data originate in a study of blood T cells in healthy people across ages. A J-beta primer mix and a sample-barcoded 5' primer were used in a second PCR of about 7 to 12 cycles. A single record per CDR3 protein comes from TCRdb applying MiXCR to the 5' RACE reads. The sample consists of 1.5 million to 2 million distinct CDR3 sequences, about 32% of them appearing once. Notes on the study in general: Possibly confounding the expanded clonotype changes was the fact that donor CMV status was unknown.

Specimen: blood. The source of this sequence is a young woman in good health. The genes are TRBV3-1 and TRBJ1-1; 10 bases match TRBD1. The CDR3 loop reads CASSQKRDRGLAFF. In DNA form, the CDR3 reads TGTGCCAGCAGCCAGAAACGGGACAGGGGTTTGGCTTTCTTT.